A single sample is the source of the 29 T cell receptor beta chains below, sequenced in a study of T cell changes during pregnancy in multiple sclerosis. Clones were sequenced by immunoSEQ multiplex PCR, and TCRdb holds only the in-frame ones, with some missing. The data hold over 10,000 clones, with about 85% observed a single time. The sample consisted of CD8+ T cells from peripheral blood mononuclear cells, taken in the second trimester of pregnancy. These receptors were obtained from a female donor in good health, enrolled as a control in a pregnancy study.

V is TRBV6-1 and J is TRBJ1-1; perhaps TRBD1 as D (6 bases). The germline V and J ends were trimmed by 5 bases and 8 bases, with 15 bases remaining between them. CDR1 is MNHNS, CDR2 SASEGT, per germline. The CDR3 loop spans 13 amino acids. The CDR3 nucleotides are TGTGCCAGCAGTTGGGGGCAGAACAGGGAAGCTTTCTTT. This gives the protein CASSWGQNREAFF.

V usage is TRBV6-5 and J usage is TRBJ1-2; TRBD1 matches 10 bases. The J segment lost 4 bases and the V segment lost 2 bases, leaving 7 bases of the junction unmatched. CDR3 length: 16 amino acids. Germline CDR1 is MNHEY and CDR2 is SVGAGI. CDR3 amino acids: CASSYPDRGTSYGYTF. CDR3 DNA sequence: TGTGCCAGCAGTTACCCGGACAGGGGGACGAGCTATGGCTACACCTTC.

The chain carries TRBV28 and TRBJ2-1; 7 nucleotides line up with TRBD1. Trimming cost V 7 bases and J 7 bases; bases outside gene matches: 13. The CDR3 runs 15 residues. Looked up from germline, CDR1 is MDHEN and CDR2 is SYDVKM. The CDR3 loop is CASNRGTAHLNEQFF. The CDR3 DNA reads TGTGCCAGCAACCGAGGGACAGCCCATTTGAATGAGCAGTTCTTC.

This clone is a singleton in its sample. The chain joins TRBV30 to TRBJ2-5, with TRBD2 as a possible D gene (6 bases). This CDR3 is built from 13 residues. Germline CDR1 GTSNPN, CDR2 SVGIG (reference sequence). V lost 0 bases, J lost 5 bases, and 10 bases lay in between. The CDR3 DNA reads TGTGCCTGGAGTGTAGTAGCGGATGAGACCCAGTACTTC. Translated: CAWSVVADETQYF.

About this clone: One base away lies a much larger clone, so this may be a sequencing read error. The CDR3 spells CASSRGSENTQYF. The CDR3 DNA is TGTGCCAGCAGTCGCGGGAGTGAAAATACGCAGTATTTT. The chain has TRBV6-4 and TRBJ2-3, with 7 bases identical to TRBD2. The V segment lost 5 bases and the J segment 7 bases; nucleotides outside the gene matches: 6. Germline V CDR1 and CDR2: MRHNA, SNTAGT. The CDR3 covers 13 residues.

The chain uses TRBV5-1 and TRBJ1-1; 7 nucleotides match TRBD1. The V gene's germline CDR1 is SGHRS and CDR2 YFSETQ. The V and J ends lost 3 bases and 1 base, in that order; junction bases with no gene match: 6. This CDR3 has 15 amino acids. CDR3 DNA sequence: TGCGCCAGCAGCTGGACGACAGGGACGAACACTGAAGCTTTCTTT. Encoded protein: CASSWTTGTNTEAFF.

The chain uses TRBV5-1 and TRBJ1-1; D remains ambiguous. V lost 3 bases, J lost 4 bases, and 16 bases lay in between. Germline V gene lookup returns CDR1 SGHRS and CDR2 YFSETQ. The length of the CDR3 is 15 residues. CDR3 region: CASSSNDGGGTEAFF. As DNA, the CDR3 is TGCGCCAGCAGCTCTAATGACGGCGGTGGCACTGAAGCTTTCTTT.

J is TRBJ2-3 and V is TRBV7-8, with D possibly matching TRBD1 (6 bases). Trimming took off 5 bases at V and 3 bases at J, with 12 bases between the two ends. This CDR3 region has 14 residues. Germline V gene data show CDR1 as SGHVS and CDR2 as FQNEAQ. CDR3 sequence (DNA): TGTGCCAGCAGCGGGCCAGGGGCAACAGATACGCAGTATTTT. This gives the protein CASSGPGATDTQYF.

V is TRBV29-1 and J is TRBJ2-3; D is ambiguous. The CDR3 extends over 13 amino acids. Germline V gene sequence: CDR1 SQVTM, CDR2 ANQGSEA. Trimming took 3 bases from V and 1 from J, leaving 8 bases between them. DNA of the CDR3: TGCAGCGTTGAGCCACTCCGCACAGATACGCAGTATTTT. Protein: CSVEPLRTDTQYF.

The chain is built from TRBV7-9 and TRBJ2-5; 7 nucleotides line up with TRBD2. The germline V gene encodes CDR1 SEHNR and CDR2 FQNEAQ (reference sequence). The CDR3 has 15 amino acids. J gave up 4 bases and V 2 bases, and 7 bases lay outside the gene matches. This CDR3 is CASSLPLAVGETQYF. The CDR3, as DNA: TGTGCCAGCAGCTTACCCCTAGCGGTCGGAGAGACCCAGTACTTC.

The rearrangement joins TRBV19 to TRBJ1-2, with a weak D call TRBD1 (5 bases). V was clipped by 3 bases and J by 1 base, with 12 bases between them. This CDR3 has 15 amino acids. The germline CDR1 and CDR2 sequences are LNHDA and SQIVND (reference sequence). The CDR3: CASSMIGDINYGYTF. CDR3 sequence (DNA): TGTGCCAGTAGTATGATAGGGGATATTAACTATGGCTACACCTTC.

This clone is labeled medium-sized. This chain connects TRBV6-4 to TRBJ2-1; 10 nucleotides agree with TRBD2. The trim removed 4 bases at V and 4 bases at J, leaving 4 bases unmatched. In germline, CDR1 is MRHNA, CDR2 SNTAGT. CDR3 length equals 15 residues. The CDR3 reads CASSAASGRYNEQFF. The CDR3 nucleotides read TGTGCCAGCAGTGCGGCTAGCGGGAGATACAATGAGCAGTTCTTC.

J is TRBJ2-5 and V is TRBV20-1; D is unresolved. Germline assignment: CDR1 DFQATT and CDR2 SNEGSKA (reference sequence). This CDR3 spans 8 amino acids. This CDR3 is CIRETQYF. For the CDR3, the DNA is TGCATCCGGGAGACCCAGTACTTC.

The chain combines TRBV5-5 with TRBJ2-5, with 14 nucleotides matching TRBD2. CDR1 is SGHKS and CDR2 is YYEKEE in the germline V gene (reference sequence). The CDR3 runs to 15 residues. V gave up 5 bases and J gave up 5 bases; unmatched junction bases: 5. The CDR3 is CASSPGTSGSETQYF. In DNA, the CDR3 is TGTGCCAGCAGTCCCGGGACTAGCGGGAGTGAGACCCAGTACTTC.

This clone was observed a handful of times. The genes are TRBV4-3 and TRBJ2-1; TRBD1 aligns across 8 bases. V lost 6 bases and J lost 10; bases outside the gene matches: 8. The CDR3 is 13 residues long. Germline V CDR1 and CDR2: LGHNA, YSLEER. CDR3 protein: CASSWQGAGEQFF. Written as DNA, the CDR3 is TGCGCCAGCAGTTGGCAGGGGGCAGGAGAGCAGTTCTTC.

V usage is TRBV18 and J usage is TRBJ1-3; D gene ambiguous. This CDR3 has 12 amino acids. Germline CDR1 is KGHSH and CDR2 is LQKENI. V was pared by 2 bases and J by 8 bases, with 7 bases between. For the CDR3, the DNA is TGTGCCAGCTCACCAGACTCTTACACCATATATTTT. Encoded protein: CASSPDSYTIYF.

The chain has TRBV2 and TRBJ2-2; D is possibly TRBD2 (6 bases). Germline V CDR1 and CDR2: SNHLY, FYNNEI. The CDR3 length is 15 residues. Trimming left V 4 bases short and J 4 bases short, with 13 bases between. DNA for the CDR3: TGTGCCAGCAGTGGAGCGGGTAGGGGCACCGGGGAGCTGTTTTTT. It codes for CASSGAGRGTGELFF.

In this sample, this clone turned up once. The chain links TRBV27 to TRBJ2-1; D is uncertain. The CDR3 runs 13 residues. CDR1 MNHEY and CDR2 SMNVEV come from the germline V gene (reference sequence). The germline V and J ends were trimmed by 3 bases and 0 bases, with 3 bases remaining between them. CDR3 in DNA: TGTGCCAGCAGTTTCGTCTCCTACAATGAGCAGTTCTTC. Its protein is CASSFVSYNEQFF.

The rearrangement uses TRBV29-1 and TRBJ2-7, with D perhaps TRBD2 (6 bases). Germline CDR1 SQVTM, CDR2 ANQGSEA. The CDR3 covers 14 residues. The ends were cut back, 7 bases at V and 0 bases at J, with 16 bases in the middle. The CDR3 loop reads CSAGGTLSSYEQYF. The CDR3 DNA follows: TGCAGCGCCGGCGGGACCCTGAGCTCCTACGAGCAGTACTTC.

The chain has TRBV13 and TRBJ2-7; 7 bases match TRBD1. Germline assignment: CDR1 PRHDT and CDR2 FYEKMQ (reference sequence). This CDR3 has 13 amino acids. J gave up 5 bases and V 3 bases, and 4 bases lay outside the gene matches. The CDR3 region is CASSFGQEHEQYF. CDR3 bases: TGTGCCAGCAGCTTCGGACAGGAGCACGAGCAGTACTTC.

The chain carries TRBV11-2 and TRBJ1-1; 7 bases align to TRBD1. The CDR3 extends over 13 amino acids. V trimming: 0 bases; J trimming: 6 bases; junction bases outside the gene matches: 1. Looked up from germline, CDR1 is SGHAT and CDR2 is FQNNGV. The CDR3 sequence: CASSLEDRPEAFF. CDR3 nucleotide sequence: TGTGCCAGCAGCTTAGAGGACAGGCCTGAAGCTTTCTTT.

V usage is TRBV15 and J usage is TRBJ2-5, with TRBD2 matching over 7 bases. With 0 bases clipped from V and 5 bases from J, the junction kept 3 bases outside the gene matches. CDR1 LNHNV and CDR2 YYDKDF come from the germline V gene (reference sequence). The CDR3 runs 14 residues. The CDR3 spells CATSRDLGGETQYF. The CDR3 DNA sequence: TGTGCCACCAGCAGAGATTTGGGGGGGGAGACCCAGTACTTC. The full variable domain, rest sourced from reference TRBV15 and TRBJ2-5, is DAMVIQNPRYQVTQFGKPVTLSCSQTLNHNVMYWYQQKSSQAPKLLFHYYDKDFNNEADTPDNFQSRRPNTSFCFLDIRSPGLGDTAMYLCATSRDLGGETQYFGPGTRLLVL.

This chain links TRBV27 with TRBJ1-1; D ambiguous. The germline CDR1 and CDR2 sequences are MNHEY and SMNVEV (reference sequence). The CDR3 spans 13 residues. Trimming shortened V by 6 bases and J by 0 bases, and 8 bases separated the two germline ends. CDR3 amino acids: CASRVSVNTEAFF. The CDR3 DNA follows: TGTGCCAGCAGAGTTTCGGTGAACACTGAAGCTTTCTTT.

This clone is categorized as medium-sized. This rearrangement joins TRBV19 to TRBJ2-2; D may be TRBD1 (6 bases). V was cut by 10 bases and J by 2 bases, with 11 bases left in between. The CDR3 length is 13 residues. Germline lookup yields CDR1 LNHDA and CDR2 SQIVND (reference sequence). The CDR3 nucleotides read TGTGCCACCATGGACAGTAACACCGGGGAGCTGTTTTTT. Protein sequence: CATMDSNTGELFF.

The DNA for the CDR3 is TGTGCCAGCAGCTTGGGGGGGTCCTACAATGAGCAGTTCTTC. Protein: CASSLGGSYNEQFF. The chain employs TRBV11-2 and TRBJ2-1, with 7 bases aligning to TRBD2. This CDR3 comprises 14 residues. V lost 3 bases and J lost 1; bases outside the gene matches: 0. Germline V lookup: CDR1 SGHAT, CDR2 FQNNGV.

CDR3 nucleotides: TGTGCCTCAGGCGGAGGGGCGAACACTGAAGCTTTCTTT. The encoded protein is CASGGGANTEAFF. This sequence joins TRBV27 and TRBJ1-1, with D possibly being TRBD1 (5 bases). This CDR3 spans 13 amino acids. CDR1 and CDR2 (germline): MNHEY, SMNVEV (reference sequence). Trimming left V 11 bases short and J 1 base short, with 14 bases between.

This chain joins TRBV27 and TRBJ1-1; D is perhaps TRBD1 (5 bases). From germline, CDR1 is MNHEY and CDR2 SMNVEV (reference sequence). This CDR3 spans 13 amino acids. V lost 6 bases, J lost 4 bases, and 12 bases lay in between. The CDR3 sequence is CASSTGGVTEAFF. In DNA form, the CDR3 reads TGTGCCAGCAGCACCGGGGGGGTCACTGAAGCTTTCTTT.

The chain combines TRBV29-1 with TRBJ2-5; 11 bases match TRBD2. The junction had 4 bases not matched to a gene; V was cut back by 3 bases and J by 4 bases. The CDR3 is made up of 14 amino acids. Germline CDR1 and CDR2: SQVTM and ANQGSEA. CDR3 coding DNA: TGCAGCGTTGATACTAGCGGGAGAAGAGAGACCCAGTACTTC. Amino acid sequence: CSVDTSGRRETQYF.

The V gene is TRBV7-9, the J gene TRBJ1-6; 7 bases agree with TRBD1. This CDR3 is built from 18 residues. Germline loops: CDR1 SEHNR, CDR2 FQNEAQ (reference sequence). V trimming: 3 bases; J trimming: 6 bases; junction bases outside the gene matches: 14. CDR3 loop: CASSLGSGGGIGNSPLHF. In DNA, the CDR3 is TGTGCCAGCAGCTTGGGTTCTGGAGGGGGCATTGGTAATTCACCCCTCCACTTT.